The rows below give T cell receptor beta chains drawn from one sample of a study of T cells in Graves' hyperthyroidism and ophthalmopathy. TCRdb called the multiplex PCR reads again in MiXCR, with one record for every CDR3 protein. This table has approximately 600,000 distinct CDR3 sequences, 12% to 15% appearing once. The sample comprised blood. These receptors came from a woman between 18 and 30 years old with Graves' ophthalmopathy. Each CDR3 is given with its conserved first and last residue. The order of the fields is CDR3 protein, CDR3 DNA, CDR3 length, clone size, D gene, V gene, J gene. The D gene is left open where the match is weak. Where a row states a size, it is once, few, many or the class of an expanded clone; other rows omit it.

CDR3aa: CASSPRSAGLGSPLHF
CDR3nt: TGTGCCAGCAGCCCCCGCTCGGCAGGGCTAGGTTCACCCCTCCACTTT
len: 16
abundance: many
d_gene: -
v_gene: TRBV12-3/TRBV12-4
j_gene: TRBJ1-6

CDR3aa: CASSSPGLAGGEQYF
CDR3nt: TGTGCCAGCAGTTCGCCGGGACTAGCGGGAGGCGAGCAGTACTTC
len: 15
abundance: -
d_gene: TRBD2
v_gene: TRBV28
j_gene: TRBJ2-7

CDR3aa: CASSPGQWVGTEAFF
CDR3nt: TGTGCCAGCTCACCGGGACAGTGGGTGGGCACTGAAGCTTTCTTT
len: 15
abundance: few
d_gene: TRBD1
v_gene: TRBV18
j_gene: TRBJ1-1

CDR3aa: CAGSPTSSSYGYTF
CDR3nt: TGTGCCGGCAGCCCAACGTCTTCCTCCTATGGCTACACCTTC
len: 14
abundance: many
d_gene: -
v_gene: TRBV11-2
j_gene: TRBJ1-2

CDR3aa: CASSPRGAGGRNEQFF
CDR3nt: TGTGCCAGTAGTCCCAGGGGGGCGGGAGGGAGGAATGAGCAGTTCTTC
len: 16
abundance: -
d_gene: TRBD2
v_gene: TRBV19
j_gene: TRBJ2-1

CDR3aa: CASSQRGELPGVRQYF
CDR3nt: TGTGCCAGCAGCCAACGCGGGGAGCTCCCGGGAGTAAGGCAGTATTTT
len: 16
abundance: once
d_gene: -
v_gene: TRBV11-2
j_gene: TRBJ2-3

CDR3aa: CASSLPDRENSYEQYF
CDR3nt: TGTGCCAGCAGCTTACCCGACAGGGAAAATTCCTACGAGCAGTACTTC
len: 16
abundance: few
d_gene: TRBD1
v_gene: TRBV5-6
j_gene: TRBJ2-7

CDR3aa: CASSKGTGQNQPQHF
CDR3nt: TGTGCCAGCAGCAAAGGGACAGGGCAGAATCAGCCCCAGCATTTT
len: 15
abundance: -
d_gene: TRBD1
v_gene: TRBV7-2
j_gene: TRBJ1-5

CDR3aa: CASSQDRIRGEKLFF
CDR3nt: TGTGCCAGCAGCCAGGACAGGATCAGGGGTGAAAAACTGTTTTTT
len: 15
abundance: -
d_gene: TRBD1
v_gene: TRBV4-2
j_gene: TRBJ1-4

CDR3aa: CASSRTGGEDTIYF
CDR3nt: TGTGCCAGCAGTCGGACAGGGGGGGAGGACACCATATATTTT
len: 14
abundance: -
d_gene: TRBD1
v_gene: TRBV12-3/TRBV12-4
j_gene: TRBJ1-3

CDR3aa: CSARDLTTHYEQYF
CDR3nt: TGCAGTGCTAGAGATTTGACTACCCACTACGAGCAGTACTTC
len: 14
abundance: few
d_gene: -
v_gene: TRBV20-1
j_gene: TRBJ2-7

CDR3aa: CASSPPTAARYNEQFF
CDR3nt: TGTGCCAGCAGCCCACCCACCGCCGCCCGATACAATGAGCAGTTCTTC
len: 16
abundance: many
d_gene: -
v_gene: TRBV9
j_gene: TRBJ2-1

CDR3aa: CASSPPRGSGSYEQYF
CDR3nt: TGTGCCAGCTCCCCCCCACGTGGTAGCGGGTCCTACGAGCAGTACTTC
len: 16
abundance: -
d_gene: TRBD2
v_gene: TRBV18
j_gene: TRBJ2-7

CDR3aa: CASSLRGDLIDTQYF
CDR3nt: TGTGCCAGCAGCTTAAGAGGGGACCTCATAGATACGCAGTATTTT
len: 15
abundance: -
d_gene: -
v_gene: TRBV7-9
j_gene: TRBJ2-3

CDR3aa: CASSGPVSGSTNNEQFF
CDR3nt: TGTGCCAGCAGCGGCCCAGTTAGCGGGAGTACTAACAATGAGCAGTTCTTC
len: 17
abundance: few
d_gene: TRBD2
v_gene: TRBV9
j_gene: TRBJ2-1

CDR3aa: CATSAGMSGYTF
CDR3nt: TGTGCCACCAGTGCAGGGATGAGCGGCTACACCTTC
len: 12
abundance: many
d_gene: -
v_gene: TRBV24-1
j_gene: TRBJ1-2

CDR3aa: CASSYLQQGVKGYTF
CDR3nt: TGTGCCAGCAGTTACCTTCAACAGGGGGTTAAAGGCTACACCTTC
len: 15
abundance: few
d_gene: TRBD1
v_gene: TRBV6-6
j_gene: TRBJ1-2

CDR3aa: CATSDLDSGTGRKTQYF
CDR3nt: TGTGCCACCAGTGATTTGGACTCCGGGACAGGGCGAAAGACCCAGTACTTC
len: 17
abundance: -
d_gene: TRBD1
v_gene: TRBV24-1
j_gene: TRBJ2-5

CDR3aa: CSVAGERYNEQFF
CDR3nt: TGCAGCGTTGCGGGAGAACGGTACAATGAGCAGTTCTTC
len: 13
abundance: many
d_gene: -
v_gene: TRBV29-1
j_gene: TRBJ2-1

CDR3aa: CATNDERNEQFF
CDR3nt: TGTGCCACCAATGATGAGAGGAATGAGCAGTTCTTC
len: 12
abundance: -
d_gene: -
v_gene: TRBV24-1
j_gene: TRBJ2-1

CDR3aa: CASSPFGRSSGKWGETQYF
CDR3nt: TGTGCCAGCAGTCCGTTTGGCCGATCTAGCGGGAAATGGGGGGAGACCCAGTACTTC
len: 19
abundance: -
d_gene: TRBD2
v_gene: TRBV2
j_gene: TRBJ2-5

CDR3aa: CASSVSGGSTDTQYF
CDR3nt: TGTGCCAGTAGTGTTTCGGGGGGGAGCACAGATACGCAGTATTTT
len: 15
abundance: -
d_gene: TRBD2
v_gene: TRBV19
j_gene: TRBJ2-3

CDR3aa: CASSLASGRGSGNIQYF
CDR3nt: TGTGCCAGCAGCTTAGCCTCAGGGCGGGGCTCGGGAAACATTCAGTACTTC
len: 17
abundance: many
d_gene: -
v_gene: TRBV7-2
j_gene: TRBJ2-4

CDR3aa: CASSQDGQPDTQYF
CDR3nt: TGTGCCAGCAGCCAAGATGGCCAGCCAGATACGCAGTATTTT
len: 14
abundance: -
d_gene: -
v_gene: TRBV4-2
j_gene: TRBJ2-3

CDR3aa: CASSRGGPQHF
CDR3nt: TGTGCCAGCAGTCGGGGAGGACCCCAGCATTTT
len: 11
abundance: many
d_gene: -
v_gene: TRBV28
j_gene: TRBJ1-5

CDR3aa: CASSLAGGETQYF
CDR3nt: TGTGCCAGCAGCTTAGCGGGGGGGGAGACCCAGTACTTC
len: 13
abundance: many
d_gene: TRBD2
v_gene: TRBV12-3/TRBV12-4
j_gene: TRBJ2-5

CDR3aa: CSAIPGEGYTF
CDR3nt: TGCAGTGCTATTCCCGGGGAAGGCTACACCTTC
len: 11
abundance: many
d_gene: -
v_gene: TRBV20-1
j_gene: TRBJ1-2

CDR3aa: CASSLGAAGNYGYTF
CDR3nt: TGTGCCAGCAGCTTAGGGGCGGCAGGGAACTATGGCTACACCTTC
len: 15
abundance: many
d_gene: -
v_gene: TRBV13
j_gene: TRBJ1-2

CDR3aa: CASSYLRAGYEQYF
CDR3nt: TGTGCCAGCAGTTACCTCAGGGCCGGCTACGAGCAGTACTTC
len: 14
abundance: many
d_gene: -
v_gene: TRBV6-5
j_gene: TRBJ2-7

CDR3aa: CASSLGGEGSLPLTEAFF
CDR3nt: TGTGCCAGCAGTTTAGGGGGAGAGGGTTCACTGCCCCTAACTGAAGCTTTCTTT
len: 18
abundance: many
d_gene: -
v_gene: TRBV28
j_gene: TRBJ1-1

CDR3aa: CASSQETGYTF
CDR3nt: TGTGCCAGCAGCCAAGAAACAGGCTACACCTTC
len: 11
abundance: many
d_gene: -
v_gene: TRBV3-1
j_gene: TRBJ1-2